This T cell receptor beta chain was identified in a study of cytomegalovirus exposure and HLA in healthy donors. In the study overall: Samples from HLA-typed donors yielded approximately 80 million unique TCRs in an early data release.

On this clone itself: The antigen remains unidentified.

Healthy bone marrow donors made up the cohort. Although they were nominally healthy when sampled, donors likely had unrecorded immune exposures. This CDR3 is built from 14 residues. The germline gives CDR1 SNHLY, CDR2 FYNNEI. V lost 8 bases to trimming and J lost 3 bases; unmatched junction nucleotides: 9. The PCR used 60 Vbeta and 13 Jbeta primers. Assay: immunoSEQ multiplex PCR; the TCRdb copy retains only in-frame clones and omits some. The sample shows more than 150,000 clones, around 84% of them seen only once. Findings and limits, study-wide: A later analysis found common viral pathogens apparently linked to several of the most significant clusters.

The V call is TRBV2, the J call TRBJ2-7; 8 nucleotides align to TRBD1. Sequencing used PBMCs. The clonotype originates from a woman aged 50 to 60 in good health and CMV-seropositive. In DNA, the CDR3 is TGTGCCAGCGGCCGGGACAGGACAAACTACGAGCAGTACTTC. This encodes CASGRDRTNYEQYF.